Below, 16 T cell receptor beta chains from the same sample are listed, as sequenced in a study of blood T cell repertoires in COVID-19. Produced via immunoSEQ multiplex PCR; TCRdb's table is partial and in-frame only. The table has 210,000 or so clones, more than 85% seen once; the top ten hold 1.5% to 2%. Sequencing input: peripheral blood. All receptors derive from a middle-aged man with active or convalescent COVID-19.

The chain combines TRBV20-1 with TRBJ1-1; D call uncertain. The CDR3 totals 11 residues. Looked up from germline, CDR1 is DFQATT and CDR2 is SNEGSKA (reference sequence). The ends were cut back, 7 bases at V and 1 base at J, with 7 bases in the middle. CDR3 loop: CSVGGNTEAFF. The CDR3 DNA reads TGCAGTGTTGGAGGGAACACTGAAGCTTTCTTT.

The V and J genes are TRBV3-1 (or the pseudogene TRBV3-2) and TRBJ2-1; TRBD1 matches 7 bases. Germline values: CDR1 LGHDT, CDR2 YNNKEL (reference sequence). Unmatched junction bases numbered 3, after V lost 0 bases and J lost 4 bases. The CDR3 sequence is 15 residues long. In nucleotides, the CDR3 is TGTGCCAGCAGCCAAGAAACGACAGGGTACAATGAGCAGTTCTTC. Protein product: CASSQETTGYNEQFF.

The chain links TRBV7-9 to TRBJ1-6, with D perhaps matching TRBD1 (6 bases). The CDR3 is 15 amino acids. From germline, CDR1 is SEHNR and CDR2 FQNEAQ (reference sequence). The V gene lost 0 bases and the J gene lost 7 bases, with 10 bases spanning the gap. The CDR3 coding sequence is TGTGCCAGCAGCTTAGCGCAGGGGATGAATTCACCCCTCCACTTT. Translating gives CASSLAQGMNSPLHF.

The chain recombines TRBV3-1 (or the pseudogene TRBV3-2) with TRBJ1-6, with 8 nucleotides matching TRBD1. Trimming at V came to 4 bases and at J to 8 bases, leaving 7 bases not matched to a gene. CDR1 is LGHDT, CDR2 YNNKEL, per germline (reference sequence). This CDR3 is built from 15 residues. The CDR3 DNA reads TGTGCCAGCAGCCCCAGGGGGCAGTTTGATTCACCCCTCCACTTT. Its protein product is CASSPRGQFDSPLHF.

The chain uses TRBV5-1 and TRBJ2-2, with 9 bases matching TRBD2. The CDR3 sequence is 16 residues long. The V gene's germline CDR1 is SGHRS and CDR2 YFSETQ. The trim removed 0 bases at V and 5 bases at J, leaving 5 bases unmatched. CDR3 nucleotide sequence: TGCGCCAGCAGCTTGGTTAGCGGGAGTTTAACCGGGGAGCTGTTTTTT. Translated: CASSLVSGSLTGELFF.

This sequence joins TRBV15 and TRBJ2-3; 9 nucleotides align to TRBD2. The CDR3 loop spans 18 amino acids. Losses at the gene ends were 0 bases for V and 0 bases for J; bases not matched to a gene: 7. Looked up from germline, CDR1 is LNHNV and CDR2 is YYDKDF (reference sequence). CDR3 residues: CATSRDRASGMSTDTQYF. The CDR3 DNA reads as TGTGCCACCAGCAGAGATAGGGCTAGCGGGATGAGCACAGATACGCAGTATTTT.

In nucleotides, the CDR3 is TGTGCCAGCAGCCTACGGACAGCTGGCTACACCTTC. This encodes CASSLRTAGYTF. The rearrangement joins TRBV13 to TRBJ1-2, with D possibly being TRBD1 (6 bases). Trimming removed 5 bases from V and 7 bases from J, with 11 bases in between. Germline CDR1 and CDR2: PRHDT and FYEKMQ (reference sequence). The length of the CDR3 is 12 residues. Filled out from reference TRBV13 and TRBJ1-2, the complete variable domain reads AAGVIQSPRHLIKEKRETATLKCYPIPRHDTVYWYQQGPGQDPQFLISFYEKMQSDKGSIPDRFSAQQFSDYHSELNMSSLELGDSALYFCASSLRTAGYTFGSGTRLTVV.

The CDR3 reads CASSPGLSYNEQFF. The CDR3 bases are TGTGCCAGCAGCCCGGGACTCTCCTACAATGAGCAGTTCTTC. This chain links TRBV7-7 with TRBJ2-1; possible D gene TRBD2, 6 bases. The V end lost 5 bases, the J end lost 0 bases, and 8 bases lay between the germline ends. The germline V gene encodes CDR1 SSHAT and CDR2 FNYEAQ (reference sequence). This CDR3 is 14 amino acids long.

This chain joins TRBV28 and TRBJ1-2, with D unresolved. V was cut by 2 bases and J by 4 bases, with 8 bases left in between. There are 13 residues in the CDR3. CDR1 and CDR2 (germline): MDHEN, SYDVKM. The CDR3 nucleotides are TGTGCCAGCAGTTTAACAGCCATCTATGGCTACACCTTC. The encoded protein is CASSLTAIYGYTF.

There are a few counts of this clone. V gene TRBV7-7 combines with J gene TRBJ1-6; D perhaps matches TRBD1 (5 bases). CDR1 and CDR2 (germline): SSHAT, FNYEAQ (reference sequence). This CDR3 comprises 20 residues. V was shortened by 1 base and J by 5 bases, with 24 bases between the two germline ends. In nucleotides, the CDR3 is TGTGCCAGCAGCTTAGAGGGGATGGGGTCGCAGGGTGGAAATAATTCACCCCTCCACTTT. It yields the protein CASSLEGMGSQGGNNSPLHF.

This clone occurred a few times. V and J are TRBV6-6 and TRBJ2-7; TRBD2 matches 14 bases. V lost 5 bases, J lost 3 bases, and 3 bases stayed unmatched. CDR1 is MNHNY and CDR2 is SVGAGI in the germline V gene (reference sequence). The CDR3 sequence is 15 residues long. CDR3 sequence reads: CASSKGTSGSYEQYF. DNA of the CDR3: TGTGCCAGCAGTAAGGGGACTAGCGGGAGCTACGAGCAGTACTTC.

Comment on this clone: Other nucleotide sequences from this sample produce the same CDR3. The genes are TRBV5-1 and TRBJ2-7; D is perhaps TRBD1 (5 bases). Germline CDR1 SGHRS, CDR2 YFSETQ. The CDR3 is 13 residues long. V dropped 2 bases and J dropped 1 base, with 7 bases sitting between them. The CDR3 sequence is CASSFDRSYEQYF. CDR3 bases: TGCGCCAGCAGCTTCGACAGATCCTACGAGCAGTACTTC.

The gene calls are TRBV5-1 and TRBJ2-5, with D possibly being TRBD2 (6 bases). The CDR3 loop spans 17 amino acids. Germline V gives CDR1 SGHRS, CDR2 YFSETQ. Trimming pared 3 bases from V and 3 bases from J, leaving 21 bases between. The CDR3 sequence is CASSWAGRNSPKETQYF. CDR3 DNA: TGCGCCAGCAGCTGGGCGGGGCGCAACAGCCCTAAAGAGACCCAGTACTTC.

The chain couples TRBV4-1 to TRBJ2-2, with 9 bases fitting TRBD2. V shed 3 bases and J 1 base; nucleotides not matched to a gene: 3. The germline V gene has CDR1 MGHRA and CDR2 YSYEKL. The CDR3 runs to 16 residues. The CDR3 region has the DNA TGCGCCAGCAGCCAGTATAGCGGGAGGAACACCGGGGAGCTGTTTTTT. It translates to CASSQYSGRNTGELFF.

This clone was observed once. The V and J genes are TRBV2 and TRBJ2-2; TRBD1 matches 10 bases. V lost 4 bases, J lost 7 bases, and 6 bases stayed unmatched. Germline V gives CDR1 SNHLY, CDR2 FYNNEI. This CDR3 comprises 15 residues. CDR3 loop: CASSAKGQGHGELFF. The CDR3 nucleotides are TGTGCCAGCAGTGCCAAGGGACAGGGGCACGGGGAGCTGTTTTTT. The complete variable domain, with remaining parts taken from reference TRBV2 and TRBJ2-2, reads EPEVTQTPSHQVTQMGQEVILRCVPISNHLYFYWYRQILGQKVEFLVSFYNNEISEKSEIFDDQFSVERPDGSNFTLKIRSTKLEDSAMYFCASSAKGQGHGELFFGEGSRLTVL.

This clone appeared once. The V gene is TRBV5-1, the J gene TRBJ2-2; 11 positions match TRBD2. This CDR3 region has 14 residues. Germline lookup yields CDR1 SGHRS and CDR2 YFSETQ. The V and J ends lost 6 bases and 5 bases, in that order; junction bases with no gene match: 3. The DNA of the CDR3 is TGCGCCAGCAATAGCGGGGGGGCGACCGGGGAGCTGTTTTTT. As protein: CASNSGGATGELFF.